This entry concerns a single T cell receptor (beta chain). Its antigen is unknown. The data belong to a study of T cells in localized non-small cell lung cancer. Study outcomes and limitations: Appearance in adjacent lung was seen for a median approximately 59 of the top 100 tumor clones. Among the tissues sampled, uninvolved adjacent lung had the highest T cell clonality, above tumor. Multi-region tumor sequencing was not done, so intratumor heterogeneity could not be excluded. Elevated blood T cell density was associated with longer overall survival.

Clones were read by immunoSEQ multiplex PCR, and TCRdb kept only the in-frame ones, dropping some. The sample lists around 91,000 clones; 87% were seen once. The input for sequencing was peripheral blood, taken before any cancer treatment. The clonotype originates from a man aged 40 to 75 with stage I squamous cell lung carcinoma.

The CDR3, as DNA: TGCGCCAGCAGCTTGGGAGGGGGTCTAGAGACCCAGTACTTC. It is translated as CASSLGGGLETQYF. The V and J genes are TRBV5-1 and TRBJ2-5; a weak D match, TRBD1 (6 bases). Trimming stripped 0 bases from V and 4 bases from J, with 10 bases between. The germline V gene encodes CDR1 SGHRS and CDR2 YFSETQ. This CDR3 region has 14 residues.